This TCR beta chain was observed in a study of glioma-infiltrating T cells. Study conclusions and caveats: Very few CDR3 sequences were shared between tissue and blood. Non-neoplastic patients had below-expected tissue-blood divergence, while all gliomas exceeded expectation.

This clonotype was counted ten times or more. The target antigen is unknown. TCR alpha and beta CDR3 regions were amplified from RNA using iRepertoire nested multiplex PCR. Tissue mRNA or PBMC total RNA, 100-400 ng, went into one-step reverse transcription and amplification. Each CDR3 protein is one row after TCRdb ran MiXCR on the multiplex PCR reads. Here the sample spans more than 95,000 distinct CDR3 sequences, around 29% being singletons. Unmatched junction bases numbered 6, after V lost 6 bases and J lost 7 bases. Germline V lookup: CDR1 ENHRY, CDR2 SYGVKD. This CDR3 contains 14 residues. The TCR originated in a human donor with low-grade glioma or glioblastoma, undergoing nonglioma brain surgery, or in good health (not recorded which). The sample was glioma tissue, nonneoplastic brain tissue, or PBMCs (not recorded which). The chain combines TRBV10-3 with TRBJ1-6; 7 positions match TRBD1. The CDR3 region is CAIRRDSSNSPLHF. The DNA for the CDR3 is TGTGCCATCAGGAGGGACAGCTCGAATTCACCCCTCCACTTT.